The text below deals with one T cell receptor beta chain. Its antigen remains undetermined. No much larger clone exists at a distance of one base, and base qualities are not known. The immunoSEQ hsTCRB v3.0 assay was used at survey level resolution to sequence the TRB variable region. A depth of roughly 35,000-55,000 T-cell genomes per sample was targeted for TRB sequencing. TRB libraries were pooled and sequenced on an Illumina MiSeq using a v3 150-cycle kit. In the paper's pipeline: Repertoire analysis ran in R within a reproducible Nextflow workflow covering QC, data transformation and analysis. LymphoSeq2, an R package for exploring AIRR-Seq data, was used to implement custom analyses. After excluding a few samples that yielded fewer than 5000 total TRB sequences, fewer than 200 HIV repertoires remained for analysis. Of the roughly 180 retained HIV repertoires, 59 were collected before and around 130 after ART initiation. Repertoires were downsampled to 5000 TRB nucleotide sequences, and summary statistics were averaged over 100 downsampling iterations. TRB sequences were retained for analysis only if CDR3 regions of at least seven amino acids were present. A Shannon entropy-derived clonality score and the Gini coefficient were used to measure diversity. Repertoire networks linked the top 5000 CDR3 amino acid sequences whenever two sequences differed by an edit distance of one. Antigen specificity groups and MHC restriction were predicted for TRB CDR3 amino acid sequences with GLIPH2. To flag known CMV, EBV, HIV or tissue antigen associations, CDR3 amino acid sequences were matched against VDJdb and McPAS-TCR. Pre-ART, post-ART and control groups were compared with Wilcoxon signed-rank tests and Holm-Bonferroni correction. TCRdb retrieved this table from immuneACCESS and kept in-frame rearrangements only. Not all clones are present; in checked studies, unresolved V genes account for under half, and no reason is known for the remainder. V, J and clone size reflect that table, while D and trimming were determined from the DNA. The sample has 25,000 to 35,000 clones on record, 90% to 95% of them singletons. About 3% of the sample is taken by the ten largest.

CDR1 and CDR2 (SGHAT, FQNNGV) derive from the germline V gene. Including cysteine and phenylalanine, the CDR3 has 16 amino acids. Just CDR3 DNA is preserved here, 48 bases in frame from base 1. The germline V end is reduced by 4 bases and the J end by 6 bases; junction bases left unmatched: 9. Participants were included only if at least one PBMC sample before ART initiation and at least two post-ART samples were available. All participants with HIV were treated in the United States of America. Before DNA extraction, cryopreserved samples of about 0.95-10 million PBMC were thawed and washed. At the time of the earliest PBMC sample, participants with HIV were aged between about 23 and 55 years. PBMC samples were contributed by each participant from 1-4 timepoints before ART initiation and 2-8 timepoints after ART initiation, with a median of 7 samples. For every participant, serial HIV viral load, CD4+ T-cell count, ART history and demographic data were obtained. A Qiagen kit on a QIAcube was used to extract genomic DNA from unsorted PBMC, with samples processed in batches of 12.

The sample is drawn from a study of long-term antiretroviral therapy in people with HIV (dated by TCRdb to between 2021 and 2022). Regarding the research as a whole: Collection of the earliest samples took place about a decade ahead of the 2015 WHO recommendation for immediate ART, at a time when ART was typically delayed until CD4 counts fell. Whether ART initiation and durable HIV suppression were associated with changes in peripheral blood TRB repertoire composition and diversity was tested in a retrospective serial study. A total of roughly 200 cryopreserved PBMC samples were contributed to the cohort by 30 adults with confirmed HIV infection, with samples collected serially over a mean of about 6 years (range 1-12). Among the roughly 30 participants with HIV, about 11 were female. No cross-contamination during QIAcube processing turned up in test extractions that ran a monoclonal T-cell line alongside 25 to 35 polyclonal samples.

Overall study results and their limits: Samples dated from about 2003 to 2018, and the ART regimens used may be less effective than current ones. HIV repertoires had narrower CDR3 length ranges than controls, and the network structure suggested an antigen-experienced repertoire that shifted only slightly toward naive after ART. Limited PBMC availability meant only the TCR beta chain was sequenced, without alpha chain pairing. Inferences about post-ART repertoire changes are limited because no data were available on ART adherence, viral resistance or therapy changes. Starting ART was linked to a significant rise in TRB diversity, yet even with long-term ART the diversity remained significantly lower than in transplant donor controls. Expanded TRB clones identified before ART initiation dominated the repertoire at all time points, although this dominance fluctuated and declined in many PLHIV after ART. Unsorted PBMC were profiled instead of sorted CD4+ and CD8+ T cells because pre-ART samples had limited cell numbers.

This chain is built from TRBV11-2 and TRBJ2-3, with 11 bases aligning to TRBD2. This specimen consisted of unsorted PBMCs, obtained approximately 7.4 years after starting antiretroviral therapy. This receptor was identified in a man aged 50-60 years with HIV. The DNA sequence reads TGTGCCAGCAGCTCACACCATAGCGGGGGGGGCGATACGCAGTATTTT. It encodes CASSSHHSGGGDTQYF.